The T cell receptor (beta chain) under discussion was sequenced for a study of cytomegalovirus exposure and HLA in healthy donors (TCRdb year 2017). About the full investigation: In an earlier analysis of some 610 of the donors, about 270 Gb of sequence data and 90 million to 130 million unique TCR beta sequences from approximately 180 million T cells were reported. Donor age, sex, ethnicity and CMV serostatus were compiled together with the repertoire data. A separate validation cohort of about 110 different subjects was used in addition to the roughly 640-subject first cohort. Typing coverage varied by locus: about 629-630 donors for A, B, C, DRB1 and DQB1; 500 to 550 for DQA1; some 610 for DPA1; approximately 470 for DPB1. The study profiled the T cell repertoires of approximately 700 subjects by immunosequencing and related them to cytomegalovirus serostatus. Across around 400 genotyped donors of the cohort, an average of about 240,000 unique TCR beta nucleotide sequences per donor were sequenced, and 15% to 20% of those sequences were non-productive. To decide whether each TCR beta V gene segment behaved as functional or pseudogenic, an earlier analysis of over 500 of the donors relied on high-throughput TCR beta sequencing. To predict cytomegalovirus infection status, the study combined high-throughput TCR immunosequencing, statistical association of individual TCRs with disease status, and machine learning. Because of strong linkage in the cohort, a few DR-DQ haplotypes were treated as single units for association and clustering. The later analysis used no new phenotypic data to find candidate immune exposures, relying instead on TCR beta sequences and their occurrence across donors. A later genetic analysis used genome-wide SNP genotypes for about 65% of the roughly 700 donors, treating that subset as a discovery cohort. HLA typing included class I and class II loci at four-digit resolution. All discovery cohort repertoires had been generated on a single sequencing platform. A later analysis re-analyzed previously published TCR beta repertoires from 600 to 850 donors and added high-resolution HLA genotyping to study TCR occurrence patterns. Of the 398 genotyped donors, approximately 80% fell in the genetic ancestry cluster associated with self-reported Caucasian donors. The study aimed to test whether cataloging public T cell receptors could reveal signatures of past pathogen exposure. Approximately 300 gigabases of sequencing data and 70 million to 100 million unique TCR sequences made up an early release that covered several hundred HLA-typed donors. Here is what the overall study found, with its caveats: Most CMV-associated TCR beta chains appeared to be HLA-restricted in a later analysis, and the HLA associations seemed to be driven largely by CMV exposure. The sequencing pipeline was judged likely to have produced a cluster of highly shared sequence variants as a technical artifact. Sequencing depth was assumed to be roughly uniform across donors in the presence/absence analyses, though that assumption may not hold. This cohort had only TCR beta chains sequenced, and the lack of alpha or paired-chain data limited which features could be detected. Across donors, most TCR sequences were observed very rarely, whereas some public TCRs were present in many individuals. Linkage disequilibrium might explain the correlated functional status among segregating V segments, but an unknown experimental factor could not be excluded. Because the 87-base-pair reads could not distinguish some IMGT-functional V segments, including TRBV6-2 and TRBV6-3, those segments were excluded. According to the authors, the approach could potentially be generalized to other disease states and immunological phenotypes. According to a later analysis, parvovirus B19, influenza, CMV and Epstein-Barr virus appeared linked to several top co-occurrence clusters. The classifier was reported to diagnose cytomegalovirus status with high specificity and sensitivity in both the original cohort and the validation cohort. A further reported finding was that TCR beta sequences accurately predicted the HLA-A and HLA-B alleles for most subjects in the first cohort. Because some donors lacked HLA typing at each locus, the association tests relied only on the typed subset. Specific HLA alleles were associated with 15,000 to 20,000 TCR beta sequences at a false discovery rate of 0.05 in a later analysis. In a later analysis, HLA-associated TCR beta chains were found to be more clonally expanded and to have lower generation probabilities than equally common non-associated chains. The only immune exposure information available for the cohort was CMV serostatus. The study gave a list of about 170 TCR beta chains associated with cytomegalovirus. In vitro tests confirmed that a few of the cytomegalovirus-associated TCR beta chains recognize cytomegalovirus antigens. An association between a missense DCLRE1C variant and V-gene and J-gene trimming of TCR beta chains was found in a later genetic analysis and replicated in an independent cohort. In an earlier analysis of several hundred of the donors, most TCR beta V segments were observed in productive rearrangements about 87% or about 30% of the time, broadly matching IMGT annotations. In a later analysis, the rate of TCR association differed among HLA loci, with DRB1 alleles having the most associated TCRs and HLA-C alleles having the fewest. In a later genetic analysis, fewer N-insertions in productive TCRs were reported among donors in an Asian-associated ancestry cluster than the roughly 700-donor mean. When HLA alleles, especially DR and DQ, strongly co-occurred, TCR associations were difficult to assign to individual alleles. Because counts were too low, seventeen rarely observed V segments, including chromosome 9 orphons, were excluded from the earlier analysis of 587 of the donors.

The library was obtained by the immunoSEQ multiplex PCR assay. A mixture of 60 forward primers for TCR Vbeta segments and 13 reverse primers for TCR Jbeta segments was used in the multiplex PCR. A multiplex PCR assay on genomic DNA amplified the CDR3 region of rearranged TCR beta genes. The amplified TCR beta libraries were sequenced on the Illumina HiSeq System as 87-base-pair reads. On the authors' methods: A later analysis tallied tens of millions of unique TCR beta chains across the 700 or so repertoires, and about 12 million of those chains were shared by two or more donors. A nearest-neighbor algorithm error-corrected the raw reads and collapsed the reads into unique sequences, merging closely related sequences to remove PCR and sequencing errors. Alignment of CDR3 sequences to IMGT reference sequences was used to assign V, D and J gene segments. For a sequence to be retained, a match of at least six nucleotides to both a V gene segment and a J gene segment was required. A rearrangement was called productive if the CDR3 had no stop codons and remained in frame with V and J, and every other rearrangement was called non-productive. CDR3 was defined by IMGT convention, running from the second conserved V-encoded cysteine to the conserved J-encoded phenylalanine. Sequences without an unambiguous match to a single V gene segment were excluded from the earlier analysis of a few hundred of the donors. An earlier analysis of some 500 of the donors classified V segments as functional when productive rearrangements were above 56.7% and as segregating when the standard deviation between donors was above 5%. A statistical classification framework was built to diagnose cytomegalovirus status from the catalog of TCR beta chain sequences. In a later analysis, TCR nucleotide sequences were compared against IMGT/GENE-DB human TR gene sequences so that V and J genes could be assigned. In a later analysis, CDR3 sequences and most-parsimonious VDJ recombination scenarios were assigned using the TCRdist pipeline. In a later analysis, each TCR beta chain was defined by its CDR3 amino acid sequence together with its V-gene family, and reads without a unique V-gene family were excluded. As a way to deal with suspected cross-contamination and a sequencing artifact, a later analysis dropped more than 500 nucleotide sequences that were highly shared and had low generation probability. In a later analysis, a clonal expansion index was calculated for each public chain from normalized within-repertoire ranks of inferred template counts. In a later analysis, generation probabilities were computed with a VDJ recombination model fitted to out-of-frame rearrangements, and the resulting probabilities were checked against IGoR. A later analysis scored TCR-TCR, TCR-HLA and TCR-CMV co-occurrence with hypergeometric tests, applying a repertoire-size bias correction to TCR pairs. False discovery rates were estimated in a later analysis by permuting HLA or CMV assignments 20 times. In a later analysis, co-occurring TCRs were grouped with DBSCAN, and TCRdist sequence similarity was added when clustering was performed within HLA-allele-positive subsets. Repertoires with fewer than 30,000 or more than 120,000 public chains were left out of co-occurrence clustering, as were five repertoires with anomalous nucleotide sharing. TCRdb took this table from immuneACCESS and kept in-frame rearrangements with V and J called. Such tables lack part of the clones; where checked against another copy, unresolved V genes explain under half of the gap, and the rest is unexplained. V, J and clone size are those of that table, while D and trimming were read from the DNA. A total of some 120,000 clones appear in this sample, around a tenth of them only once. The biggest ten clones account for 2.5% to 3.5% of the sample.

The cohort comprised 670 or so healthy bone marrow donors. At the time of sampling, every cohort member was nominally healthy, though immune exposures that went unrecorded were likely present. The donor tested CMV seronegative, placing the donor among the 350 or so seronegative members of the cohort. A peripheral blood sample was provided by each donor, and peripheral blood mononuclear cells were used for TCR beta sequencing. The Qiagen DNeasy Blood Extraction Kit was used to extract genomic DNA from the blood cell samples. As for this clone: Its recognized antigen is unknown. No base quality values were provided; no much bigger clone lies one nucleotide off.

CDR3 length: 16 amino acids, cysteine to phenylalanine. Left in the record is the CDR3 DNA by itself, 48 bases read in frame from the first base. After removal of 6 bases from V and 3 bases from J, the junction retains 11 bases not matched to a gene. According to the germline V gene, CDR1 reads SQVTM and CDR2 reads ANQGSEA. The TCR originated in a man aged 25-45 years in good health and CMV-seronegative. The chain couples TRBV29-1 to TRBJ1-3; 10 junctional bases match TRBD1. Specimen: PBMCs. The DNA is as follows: TGCAGCGTCGTCCCGGGACAGGGGTTTTATGGAAACACCATATATTTT. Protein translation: CSVVPGQGFYGNTIYF.